Listed below are T cell receptor beta chains from one sample, sequenced in a study of blood T cells in healthy people across ages. Via MiXCR, TCRdb re-called the 5' RACE reads, giving one row per CDR3 protein. This table holds approximately 800,000 distinct CDR3 sequences, roughly 35% found once. The source material was blood. The receptor set was obtained from a man aged 18 to 29 in good health. CDR3s include the opening cysteine and the closing phenylalanine or tryptophan. The D gene is left open where the match is weak. Part of the rows lack a size; the others show once, few, many or a class for expanded clones.

D: TRBD1; V: TRBV6-5; size: NA; CDR3: CASGHRGWNTEAFF
D: NA; V: TRBV20-1; size: many; CDR3: CSATGDYGYTF
D: TRBD1; V: TRBV6-1; size: few; CDR3: CASKGGPNTGELFF
D: NA; V: TRBV24-1; size: NA; CDR3: CATSLINNEQFF
D: TRBD1; V: TRBV2; size: NA; CDR3: CASGDRGRVGNTEAFF
D: TRBD2; V: TRBV9; size: NA; CDR3: CASSIGLAGVTDTQYF
D: TRBD1; V: TRBV9; size: NA; CDR3: CASSVGDRVQETQYF
D: NA; V: TRBV4-3; size: NA; CDR3: CASKSAVGATDTQYF
D: TRBD1; V: TRBV6-2/TRBV6-3; size: few; CDR3: CAISRRTGYNQPQHF
D: NA; V: TRBV12-3/TRBV12-4; size: NA; CDR3: CASSLGDANTEAFF
D: NA; V: TRBV7-2; size: few; CDR3: CASSLARGRQTQYF
D: TRBD1; V: TRBV25-1; size: few; CDR3: CASSEFGQGAYNEQFF
D: TRBD1; V: TRBV7-2; size: many; CDR3: CASSPLTGGSKTQYF
D: NA; V: TRBV13; size: few; CDR3: CASSLGWAGIDEQFF
D: NA; V: TRBV18; size: few; CDR3: CASSRSTAFNEQFF
D: TRBD1; V: TRBV7-2; size: many; CDR3: CASRRSTGGVHYGYTF
D: NA; V: TRBV5-6; size: many; CDR3: CASSLKGTDTQYF
D: NA; V: TRBV7-2; size: many; CDR3: CASTRRDTQYF
D: TRBD2; V: TRBV29-1; size: many; CDR3: CSVVTSGAEQYF
D: TRBD2; V: TRBV20-1; size: many; CDR3: CSARDFSGRGAKNIQYF